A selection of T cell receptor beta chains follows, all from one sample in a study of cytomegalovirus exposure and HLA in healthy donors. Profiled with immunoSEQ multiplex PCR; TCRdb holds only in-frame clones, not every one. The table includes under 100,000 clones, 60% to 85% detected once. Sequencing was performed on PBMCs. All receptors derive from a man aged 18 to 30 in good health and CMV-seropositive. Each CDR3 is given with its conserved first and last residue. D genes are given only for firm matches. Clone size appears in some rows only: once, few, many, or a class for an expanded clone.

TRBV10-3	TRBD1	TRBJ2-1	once	TGTGCCATCAGTGTGGGACAGTACAATGAGCAGTTCTTC	CAISVGQYNEQFF
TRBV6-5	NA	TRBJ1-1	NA	TGTGCCAGCACCATATCCTGGGGCAAGAACACTGAAGCTTTCTTT	CASTISWGKNTEAFF
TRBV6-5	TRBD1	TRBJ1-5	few	TGTGCCAGCAGCAACAGGGGGTTCAATCAGCCCCAGCATTTT	CASSNRGFNQPQHF
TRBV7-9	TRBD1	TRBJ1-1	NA	TGTGCCAGCAGCTTGTTTCAGGGGGACACTGAAGCTTTCTTT	CASSLFQGDTEAFF
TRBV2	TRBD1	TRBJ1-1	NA	TGTGCCAGCAGTGCAGACAGGGGGTTCACTGAAGCTTTCTTT	CASSADRGFTEAFF
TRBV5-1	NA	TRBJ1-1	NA	TGCGCCAGCAGCTTACAGGGACGAGACACTGAAGCTTTCTTT	CASSLQGRDTEAFF
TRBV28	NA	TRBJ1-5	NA	TGTGCCAGCAGTTTAAACTTACAGAGCAATCAGCCCCAGCATTTT	CASSLNLQSNQPQHF
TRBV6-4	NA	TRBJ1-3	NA	TGTGCCAGCACTCGGGAGAACGCATTTATCGCATCTGGAAACACCATATATTTT	CASTRENAFIASGNTIYF
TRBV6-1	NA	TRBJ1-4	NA	TGTGCCAGCAGTTCACAGGATACCGAAAAACTGTTTTTT	CASSSQDTEKLFF
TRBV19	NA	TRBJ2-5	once	TGTGCCAGTAGTATGGTCCTAGCCCAAGAGACCCAGTACTTC	CASSMVLAQETQYF
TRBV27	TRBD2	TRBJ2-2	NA	TGTGCCAGCAGTTTTAGCGGGGAAGGCACCGGGGAGCTGTTTTTT	CASSFSGEGTGELFF
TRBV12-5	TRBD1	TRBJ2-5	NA	TGTGCTAGTGCCGGACAGGGAAGCGAGACCCAGTACTTC	CASAGQGSETQYF
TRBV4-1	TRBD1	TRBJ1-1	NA	TGCGCCAGCAGCCAAGATGGTGGGGACAGGGGAATGGTTGCTGAAGCTTTCTTT	CASSQDGGDRGMVAEAFF
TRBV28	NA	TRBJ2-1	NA	TGTGCCAGCAGCCTAGTTGAGAATGAGCAGTTCTTC	CASSLVENEQFF
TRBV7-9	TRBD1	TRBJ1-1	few	TGTGCCAGCAGCTTAACTTCGGACAGGGAGGCTTTCTTT	CASSLTSDREAFF
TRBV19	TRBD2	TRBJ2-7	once	TGTGCCAGTCGCCCGACTAGCGGGACGTACGAGCAGTACTTC	CASRPTSGTYEQYF
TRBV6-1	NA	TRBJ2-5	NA	TGTGCCAGCAGAGAACCGCTTGGAGAAGAGACCCAGTACTTC	CASREPLGEETQYF
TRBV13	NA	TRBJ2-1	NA	TGTGCCAGCAGCGGCATTAGAGGCTCCTACAATGAGCAGTTCTTC	CASSGIRGSYNEQFF
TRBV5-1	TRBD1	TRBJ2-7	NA	TGCGCCAGCAGCTGGCAGGGACAGGGGGGTTACGAGCAGTACTTC	CASSWQGQGGYEQYF
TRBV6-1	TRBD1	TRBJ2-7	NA	TGTGCCAGCAGTGAAGGTTCCGACAGGGCCTACGAGCAGTACTTC	CASSEGSDRAYEQYF
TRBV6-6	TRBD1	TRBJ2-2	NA	TGTGCCAGCAGAGAAACCGGGACAGGGGCCGGCGGGGAGCTGTTTTTT	CASRETGTGAGGELFF
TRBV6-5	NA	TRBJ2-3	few	TGTGCCAGCAGGCCTACACAGAGCACGGATACGCAGTATTTT	CASRPTQSTDTQYF
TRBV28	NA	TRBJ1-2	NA	TGTGCCAGCAGCCGTAAATTCGGCTACACCTTC	CASSRKFGYTF
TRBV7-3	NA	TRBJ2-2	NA	TGTGCCAGCAGCCTCCGACAGGCCGGGGAGCTGTTTTTT	CASSLRQAGELFF
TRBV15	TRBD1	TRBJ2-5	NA	TGTGCCACCAGCAGAGATCGCGGGACAGGGCAACAAGAGACCCAGTACTTC	CATSRDRGTGQQETQYF
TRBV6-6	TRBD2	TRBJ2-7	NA	TGTGCCAGCAGCCCCCATTTAGCGGGCGAGCAGTACTTC	CASSPHLAGEQYF
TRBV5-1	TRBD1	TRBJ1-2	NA	TGCGCCAGCAAAGGGCAGGGGGCCTCGATGGGTTACACCTTC	CASKGQGASMGYTF
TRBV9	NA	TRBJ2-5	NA	TGTGCCAGCAGCGCCCGAGAGTTTCGGGAGACCCAGTACTTC	CASSAREFRETQYF
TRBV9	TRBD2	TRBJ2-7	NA	TGTGCCAGCAGCGTAGGCTTAAGCGGGATGGGCGAGCAGTACTTC	CASSVGLSGMGEQYF
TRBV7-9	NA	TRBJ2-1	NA	TGTGCCAGCAGCCTCCGACTACCCTCCTACAATGAGCAGTTCTTC	CASSLRLPSYNEQFF
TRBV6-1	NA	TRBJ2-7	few	TGTGCCACTAGCGTAGAGGCCCCCAAGGACGAGCAGTACTTC	CATSVEAPKDEQYF
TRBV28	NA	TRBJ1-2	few	TGTGCCAGCAGTATCCCCTCCTATGGCTACACCTTC	CASSIPSYGYTF
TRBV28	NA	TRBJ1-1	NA	TGTGCCAGCAGTTTTGACCCGTTAGGGGCGGACACTGAAGCTTTCTTT	CASSFDPLGADTEAFF